The rows below give T cell receptor beta chains drawn from one sample of a study of OX40 agonist ivuxolimab in advanced cancers. Measured with immunoSEQ multiplex PCR; TCRdb has only the in-frame clones, and not every one. The sample lists 65,000 to 75,000 clones, roughly 90% occurring once. The sample here was CD4+ or CD8+ T cells sorted from blood, taken in a trial of the OX40 agonist ivuxolimab. Receptors were obtained from an adult with an advanced solid tumor such as melanoma, head and neck, liver or kidney cancer. Both conserved end residues are part of each CDR3. The D gene is left open where the match is weak. Rows may omit the clone size; those that give it use once, few, many or a size class.

once,TRBJ2-7,TRBV10-1,TRBD2,CASSESVPSGSHEQYF,TGCGCCAGCAGTGAGTCGGTTCCTAGCGGGAGCCACGAGCAGTACTTC
.,TRBJ2-2,TRBV5-8,.,CASSLVTGSRSTGELFF,TGTGCCAGCAGCTTGGTAACGGGGAGCAGAAGCACCGGGGAGCTGTTTTTT
.,TRBJ1-1,TRBV6-6,TRBD1,CASSYPNRGLNTEAFF,TGTGCCAGCAGTTACCCGAACAGGGGGTTAAACACTGAAGCTTTCTTT
.,TRBJ1-2,TRBV28,TRBD1,CASRNQGANYGYTF,TGTGCCAGCAGGAACCAGGGGGCGAACTATGGCTACACCTTC
once,TRBJ1-1,TRBV13,.,CASSPAPSSTEAFF,TGTGCCAGCAGCCCAGCCCCGAGTAGCACTGAAGCTTTCTTT
.,TRBJ1-3,TRBV11-2,.,CASSVGRNTIYF,TGTGCCAGCAGCGTCGGGCGAAACACCATATATTTT
once,TRBJ2-1,TRBV6-5,.,CASKGTFSYNEQFF,TGTGCCAGCAAAGGGACATTCTCCTACAATGAGCAGTTCTTC
.,TRBJ2-3,TRBV5-1,.,CASSLGLAADTQYF,TGCGCCAGCAGCTTGGGGCTAGCCGCAGATACGCAGTATTTT
.,TRBJ2-2,TRBV5-6,TRBD2,CASSSTSGNTGELFF,TGTGCCAGCAGCTCAACTAGCGGCAACACCGGGGAGCTGTTTTTT
.,TRBJ2-7,TRBV28,.,CASRKGGGGEQYF,TGTGCCAGCAGGAAAGGGGGTGGGGGCGAGCAGTACTTC
few,TRBJ2-7,TRBV7-9,.,CASSLVPYEQYF,TGTGCCAGCAGCTTAGTTCCCTACGAGCAGTACTTC
.,TRBJ2-1,TRBV4-1,.,CASSQDYTQANEQFF,TGCGCCAGCAGCCAAGATTATACCCAAGCAAATGAGCAGTTCTTC
.,TRBJ1-4,TRBV5-1,TRBD1,CASSEGQPNEKLFF,TGCGCCAGCAGCGAGGGACAGCCTAATGAAAAACTGTTTTTT
.,TRBJ2-3,TRBV5-4,TRBD1,CASSSGQARDTQYF,TGTGCCAGCAGCTCCGGACAGGCTAGAGATACGCAGTATTTT
.,TRBJ1-2,TRBV19,TRBD1,CASSIQGQAIHYGYTF,TGTGCCAGTAGTATACAAGGACAGGCTATCCACTATGGCTACACCTTC
.,TRBJ2-7,TRBV6-1,.,CASSTLGYEQYF,TGTGCCAGCAGCACTTTGGGCTACGAGCAGTACTTC
.,TRBJ2-1,TRBV15,TRBD2,CATSRESILAGYNEQFF,TGTGCCACCAGCAGAGAGAGTATCCTAGCGGGATACAATGAGCAGTTCTTC
.,TRBJ2-3,TRBV18,.,CASSPGADTQYF,TGTGCCAGCTCACCAGGGGCGGATACGCAGTATTTT
.,TRBJ2-1,TRBV5-1,TRBD1,CASSSGQTYNEQFF,TGCGCCAGCAGCTCGGGACAGACCTACAATGAGCAGTTCTTC
once,TRBJ2-7,TRBV7-6,TRBD1,CASSADRGYEQYF,TGTGCCAGCAGCGCGGACAGGGGATACGAGCAGTACTTC
.,TRBJ2-5,TRBV19,.,CASRQSGETQYF,TGTGCCAGTCGTCAGTCGGGCGAGACCCAGTACTTC
.,TRBJ1-1,TRBV7-3,TRBD1,CASSPSPTGGSTEAFF,TGTGCCAGCAGCCCCAGCCCCACAGGGGGATCCACTGAAGCTTTCTTT
.,TRBJ2-7,TRBV9,TRBD2,CASSVTASGPYEQYF,TGTGCCAGCAGCGTAACGGCTAGCGGGCCCTACGAGCAGTACTTC
.,TRBJ2-7,TRBV7-8,TRBD2,CASSLLAGPYEQYF,TGTGCCAGCAGCTTACTAGCGGGACCCTACGAGCAGTACTTC
.,TRBJ1-5,TRBV15,.,CATSVQGGNQPQHF,TGTGCCACCAGCGTACAGGGCGGCAATCAGCCCCAGCATTTT
once,TRBJ2-5,TRBV11-1,.,CASSLASGYQETQYF,TGTGCCAGCAGCTTAGCCTCCGGGTACCAAGAGACCCAGTACTTC
.,TRBJ2-6,TRBV4-1,.,CASSQVFKVLRANVLTF,TGCGCCAGCAGCCAAGTTTTCAAGGTTCTTAGGGCCAACGTCCTGACTTTC
.,TRBJ1-2,TRBV10-3,.,CAIQGTIGGYTF,TGTGCCATCCAGGGTACGATCGGGGGCTACACCTTC
.,TRBJ2-7,TRBV19,.,CASSIRGQLSPYEQYF,TGTGCCAGTAGTATCCGGGGTCAACTTTCACCTTACGAGCAGTACTTC
.,TRBJ2-1,TRBV18,TRBD2,CASSTRGLAEHNEQFF,TGTGCCAGCTCAACGAGAGGTCTAGCGGAACACAATGAGCAGTTCTTC
.,TRBJ2-1,TRBV7-2,.,CASSSRAGLGSEQFF,TGTGCCAGCAGCTCCCGGGCAGGGTTGGGTTCTGAGCAGTTCTTC